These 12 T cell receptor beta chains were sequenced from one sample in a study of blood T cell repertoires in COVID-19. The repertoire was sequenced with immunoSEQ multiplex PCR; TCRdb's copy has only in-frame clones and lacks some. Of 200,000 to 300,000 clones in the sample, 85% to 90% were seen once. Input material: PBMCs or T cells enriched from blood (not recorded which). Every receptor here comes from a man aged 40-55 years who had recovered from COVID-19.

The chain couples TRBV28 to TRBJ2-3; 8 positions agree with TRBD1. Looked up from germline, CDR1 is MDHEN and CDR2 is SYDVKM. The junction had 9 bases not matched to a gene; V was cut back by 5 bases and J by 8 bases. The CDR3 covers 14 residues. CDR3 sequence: CASSDGQGKGTQYF. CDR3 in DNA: TGTGCCAGCAGTGATGGACAGGGCAAAGGTACGCAGTATTTT. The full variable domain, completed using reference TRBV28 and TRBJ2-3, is DVKVTQSSRYLVKRTGEKVFLECVQDMDHENMFWYRQDPGLGLRLIYFSYDVKMKEKGDIPEGYSVSREKKERFSLILESASTNQTSMYLCASSDGQGKGTQYFGPGTRLTVL.

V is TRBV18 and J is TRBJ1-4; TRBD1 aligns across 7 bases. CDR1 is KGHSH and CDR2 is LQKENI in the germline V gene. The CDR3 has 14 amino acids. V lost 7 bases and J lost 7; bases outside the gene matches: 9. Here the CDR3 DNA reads TGTGCCAGCTGGAAACAGGGGACGGGTGAAAAACTGTTTTTT. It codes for CASWKQGTGEKLFF.

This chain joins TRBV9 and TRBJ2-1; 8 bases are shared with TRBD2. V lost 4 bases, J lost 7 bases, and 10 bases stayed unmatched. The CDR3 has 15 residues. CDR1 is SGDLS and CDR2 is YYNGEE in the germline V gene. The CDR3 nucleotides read TGTGCCAGCAGCCCTAGCGGGCAGTTGCAGAATGAGCAGTTCTTC. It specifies CASSPSGQLQNEQFF.

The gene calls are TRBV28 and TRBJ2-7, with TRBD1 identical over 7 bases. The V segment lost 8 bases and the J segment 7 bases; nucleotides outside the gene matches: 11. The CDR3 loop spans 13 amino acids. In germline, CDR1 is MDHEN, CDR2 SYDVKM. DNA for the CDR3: TGTGCCAGCGATCGGACAGGCTACGCGGAGCAGTACTTC. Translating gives CASDRTGYAEQYF.

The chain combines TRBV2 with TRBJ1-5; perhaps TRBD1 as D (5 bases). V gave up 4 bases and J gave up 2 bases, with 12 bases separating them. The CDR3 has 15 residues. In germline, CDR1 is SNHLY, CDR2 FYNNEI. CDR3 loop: CASSVRGPGNQPQHF. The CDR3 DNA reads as TGTGCCAGCAGTGTAAGGGGCCCAGGCAATCAGCCCCAGCATTTT.

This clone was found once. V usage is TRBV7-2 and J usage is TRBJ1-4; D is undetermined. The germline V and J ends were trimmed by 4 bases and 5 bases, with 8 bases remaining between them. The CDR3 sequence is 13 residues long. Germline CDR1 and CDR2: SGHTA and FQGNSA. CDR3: CASSYEQNEKLFF. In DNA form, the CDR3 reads TGTGCCAGCAGCTACGAACAGAATGAAAAACTGTTTTTT.

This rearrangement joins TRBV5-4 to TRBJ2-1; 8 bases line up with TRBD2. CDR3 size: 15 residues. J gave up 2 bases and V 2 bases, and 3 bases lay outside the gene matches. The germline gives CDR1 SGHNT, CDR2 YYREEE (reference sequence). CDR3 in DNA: TGTGCCAGCAGCTTACTAGCGGAGCCCTACAATGAGCAGTTCTTC. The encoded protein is CASSLLAEPYNEQFF.

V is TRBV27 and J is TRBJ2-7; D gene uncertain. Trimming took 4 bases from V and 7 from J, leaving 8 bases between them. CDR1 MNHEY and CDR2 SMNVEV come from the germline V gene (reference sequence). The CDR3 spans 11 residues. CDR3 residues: CASSSPREQYF. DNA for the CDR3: TGTGCCAGCAGTTCCCCTCGGGAGCAGTACTTC.

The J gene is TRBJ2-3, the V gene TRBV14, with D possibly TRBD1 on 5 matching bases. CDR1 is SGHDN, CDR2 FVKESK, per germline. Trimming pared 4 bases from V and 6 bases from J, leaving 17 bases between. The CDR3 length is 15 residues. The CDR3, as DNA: TGTGCCAGCAGCCGGGGATATACACAGGTGGATACGCAGTATTTT. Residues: CASSRGYTQVDTQYF.

The CDR3 DNA reads as TGTGCCAGCAGAGGATCGGGCACTGAAGCTTTCTTT. Amino acid sequence: CASRGSGTEAFF. The rearrangement joins TRBV28 to TRBJ1-1; unclear D gene. This CDR3 has 12 residues. Trimming removed 6 bases at V and 4 bases at J, with 9 bases between. Germline assignment: CDR1 MDHEN and CDR2 SYDVKM.

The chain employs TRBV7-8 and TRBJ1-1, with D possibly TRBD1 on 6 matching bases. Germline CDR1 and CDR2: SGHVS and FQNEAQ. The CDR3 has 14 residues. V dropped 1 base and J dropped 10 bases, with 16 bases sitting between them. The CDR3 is CASSLGQGSDGAFF. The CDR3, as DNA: TGTGCCAGCAGCTTAGGCCAGGGGTCCGACGGAGCTTTCTTT.

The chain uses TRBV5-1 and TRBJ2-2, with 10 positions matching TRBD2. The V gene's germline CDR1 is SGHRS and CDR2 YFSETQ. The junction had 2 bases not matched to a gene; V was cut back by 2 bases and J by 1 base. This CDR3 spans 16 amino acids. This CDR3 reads CASSLTSGMNTGELFF. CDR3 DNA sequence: TGCGCCAGCAGCTTAACTAGCGGGATGAACACCGGGGAGCTGTTTTTT. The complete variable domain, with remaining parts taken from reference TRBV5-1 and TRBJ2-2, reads KAGVTQTPRYLIKTRGQQVTLSCSPISGHRSVSWYQQTPGQGLQFLFEYFSETQRNKGNFPGRFSGRQFSNSRSEMNVSTLELGDSALYLCASSLTSGMNTGELFFGEGSRLTVL.